A selection of T cell receptor beta chains follows, all from one sample in a study of PD-1 blockade in classical Hodgkin lymphoma. Measured with immunoSEQ multiplex PCR; TCRdb has only the in-frame clones, and not every one. The data show more than 20,000 clones, with approximately 88% seen just once and over 20% held by the top ten. Sequencing used peripheral blood mononuclear cells (PBMCs), obtained before the fourth cycle of nivolumab. The receptors were sampled from a human donor with classical Hodgkin lymphoma. Both conserved end residues are part of each CDR3. Each record gives: V gene, CDR3 length, J gene, CDR3 protein.

V: TRBV19
length: 14
J: TRBJ1-1
CDR3: CASTQIREDTEAFF

V: TRBV2
length: 14
J: TRBJ2-2
CDR3: CASHPPVNTGELFF

V: TRBV11-3
length: 15
J: TRBJ2-1
CDR3: CASSSQQGAAGEQFF

V: TRBV11-2
length: 18
J: TRBJ2-4
CDR3: CASSSPYMDPRSGNIQYF

V: TRBV19
length: 15
J: TRBJ2-1
CDR3: CASSIWGDSYNEQFF

V: TRBV6-5
length: 16
J: TRBJ2-1
CDR3: CASSYSIAGGPDEQFF

V: TRBV6-6
length: 15
J: TRBJ2-1
CDR3: CASSYRRGSYNEQFF

V: TRBV21-1
length: 16
J: TRBJ1-1
CDR3: CASSSSGTGDGTEAFF

V: TRBV2
length: 12
J: TRBJ2-3
CDR3: CASSWGPDTQYF

V: TRBV5-1
length: 15
J: TRBJ2-1
CDR3: CASTGTSGSYNEQFF

V: TRBV5-1
length: 14
J: TRBJ2-1
CDR3: CASRGTSGYNEQFF

V: TRBV5-4
length: 15
J: TRBJ2-4
CDR3: CASSPAGEAKNIQYF

V: TRBV25-1
length: 17
J: TRBJ1-2
CDR3: CASSPSADRGPRHGYTF

V: TRBV27
length: 15
J: TRBJ1-5
CDR3: CASSLDDTSNQPQHF

V: TRBV7-9
length: 13
J: TRBJ1-1
CDR3: CASSLQGNTEAFF

V: TRBV27
length: 14
J: TRBJ2-4
CDR3: CASSSRARENIQYF

V: TRBV27
length: 13
J: TRBJ2-7
CDR3: CASSYGRAYEQYF

V: TRBV6-1
length: 18
J: TRBJ1-2
CDR3: CASSEAGWVAGANYGYTF

V: TRBV6-5
length: 15
J: TRBJ2-6
CDR3: CASRRGRTGANVLTF

V: TRBV7-2
length: 15
J: TRBJ2-1
CDR3: CASSLVGTHGNEQFF

V: TRBV15
length: 15
J: TRBJ2-3
CDR3: CATSHGSDSTDTQYF

V: TRBV5-4
length: 15
J: TRBJ2-7
CDR3: CASSPNLGGVGEQYF

V: TRBV18
length: 14
J: TRBJ2-5
CDR3: CASSLTGAEETQYF

V: TRBV5-1
length: 11
J: TRBJ2-3
CDR3: CASSSVDTQYF

V: TRBV11-3
length: 17
J: TRBJ2-1
CDR3: CASSLVSAGGPPLEQFF

V: TRBV27
length: 13
J: TRBJ2-7
CDR3: CASSKFRSYEQYF

V: TRBV9
length: 19
J: TRBJ2-5
CDR3: CASSVAPRLAGGNQETQYF

V: TRBV27
length: 15
J: TRBJ2-7
CDR3: CASSLTQRFIYEQYF

V: TRBV6-5
length: 12
J: TRBJ2-3
CDR3: CASSTDTDTQYF

V: TRBV4-1
length: 16
J: TRBJ2-1
CDR3: CASSQVNLVSYNEQFF

V: TRBV5-1
length: 13
J: TRBJ2-3
CDR3: CASNLDRPDTQYF

V: TRBV5-8
length: 15
J: TRBJ1-2
CDR3: CASSLGQGAYYGYTF

V: TRBV30
length: 13
J: TRBJ1-5
CDR3: CAWKGVGYQPQHF

V: TRBV27
length: 17
J: TRBJ2-2
CDR3: CASSLKGTAVRIGELFF

V: TRBV5-4
length: 15
J: TRBJ2-1
CDR3: CASSPGTGGYNEQFF

V: TRBV5-1
length: 15
J: TRBJ2-1
CDR3: CASSWGLADYNEQFF

V: TRBV6-5
length: 15
J: TRBJ2-7
CDR3: CASKTGGGPNYEQYF

V: TRBV11-2
length: 15
J: TRBJ2-1
CDR3: CASSAGLSQGGEQFF

V: TRBV7-8
length: 15
J: TRBJ2-2
CDR3: CASSLGPGYPGELFF

V: TRBV9
length: 17
J: TRBJ2-6
CDR3: CASSVAMGVGGANVLTF

V: TRBV14
length: 16
J: TRBJ2-6
CDR3: CASSRPSSLWANVLTF

V: TRBV14
length: 15
J: TRBJ1-6
CDR3: CASSQVAGGDSPLHF

V: TRBV19
length: 15
J: TRBJ2-4
CDR3: CASSNSGSAKNIQYF

V: TRBV6-1
length: 15
J: TRBJ2-7
CDR3: CASRALPEGSYEQYF

V: TRBV5-1
length: 14
J: TRBJ1-1
CDR3: CASSFTALNTEAFF

V: TRBV6-1
length: 16
J: TRBJ1-1
CDR3: CASSEDGTWLDTEAFF

V: TRBV11-2
length: 14
J: TRBJ2-7
CDR3: CASRPAGLAGTQYF

V: TRBV5-6
length: 16
J: TRBJ2-3
CDR3: CASSLVHQSFGDTQYF

V: TRBV6-1
length: 13
J: TRBJ1-3
CDR3: CASSEKAGNTIYF

V: TRBV19
length: 15
J: TRBJ2-5
CDR3: CASSLASGRGETQYF

V: TRBV10-3
length: 14
J: TRBJ1-1
CDR3: CAITDRVMNTEAFF

V: TRBV7-9
length: 16
J: TRBJ2-3
CDR3: CASSQTGSRAAGTQYF

V: TRBV4-1
length: 16
J: TRBJ1-5
CDR3: CASSQEGQGAGQPQHF

V: TRBV19
length: 13
J: TRBJ1-6
CDR3: CASSRSEGSPLHF

V: TRBV7-7
length: 15
J: TRBJ1-5
CDR3: CASSPARTGSQPQHF

V: TRBV19
length: 14
J: TRBJ2-1
CDR3: CASSIGVSYNEQFF

V: TRBV29-1
length: 14
J: TRBJ2-2
CDR3: CSVVWVDGTGELFF

V: TRBV13
length: 14
J: TRBJ2-7
CDR3: CASSKGLAGHEQYF

V: TRBV7-8
length: 14
J: TRBJ1-1
CDR3: CASNHRGQNTEAFF